The rows below give T cell receptor beta chains drawn from one sample of a study of a mutant IDH1 vaccine in newly diagnosed glioma. These receptors have no known antigen. Produced via immunoSEQ multiplex PCR; TCRdb's table is partial and in-frame only. The sample consists of tens of thousands of clones, approximately 75% of them appearing once. This specimen was PBMCs, taken from a glioma patient whose treatment included an IDH1 peptide vaccine. The receptor set was obtained from a man aged 40-50 years with glioma. Both conserved end residues are part of each CDR3. The D gene is left open where the match is weak. Rows may omit the clone size; those that give it use once, few, many or a size class.

>once|TRBV4-3|TRBJ2-5|TRBD1
CASSQDPGQGFSTKETQYF
TGCGCCAGCAGCCAAGACCCGGGACAGGGGTTTTCGACGAAAGAGACCCAGTACTTC
>few|TRBV10-1|TRBJ2-3|TRBD1
CASSEIDRGTTDTQYF
TGCGCCAGCAGTGAAATCGACAGGGGCACGACAGATACGCAGTATTTT
>NA|TRBV4-3|TRBJ1-1|NA
CASSRDSTNTEAFF
TGCGCCAGCAGCCGCGACTCCACGAACACTGAAGCTTTCTTT
>NA|TRBV7-2|TRBJ2-4|TRBD2
CASSLVSGSAKNIQYF
TGTGCCAGCAGCTTAGTCAGCGGGAGTGCCAAAAACATTCAGTACTTC
>NA|TRBV7-2|TRBJ2-3|NA
CASSLVLQAPNSTDTQYF
TGTGCCAGCAGCTTAGTGCTCCAGGCCCCGAATAGCACAGATACGCAGTATTTT
>NA|TRBV4-3|TRBJ2-1|TRBD2
CASSRGTGGPGEQFF
TGCGCCAGCAGCCGGGGTACGGGAGGGCCCGGTGAGCAGTTCTTC
>NA|TRBV27|TRBJ1-2|NA
CASSLSGSLNYGYTF
TGTGCCAGCAGTTTATCTGGGAGTCTTAACTATGGCTACACCTTC
>few|TRBV7-9|TRBJ1-1|NA
CASSTVWDTEAFF
TGTGCCAGCAGCACAGTTTGGGACACTGAAGCTTTCTTT
>NA|TRBV6-5|TRBJ1-2|NA
CASTQTANYGYTF
TGTGCCAGCACCCAGACAGCTAACTATGGCTACACCTTC
>NA|TRBV5-4|TRBJ1-5|NA
CASSLGGRRHQPQHF
TGTGCCAGCAGCTTGGGAGGGAGGCGTCATCAGCCCCAGCATTTT
>NA|TRBV11-3|TRBJ2-3|TRBD2
CASSLTLAGGRTDTQYF
TGTGCCAGCAGCTTAACGCTAGCGGGGGGACGCACAGATACGCAGTATTTT
>NA|TRBV25-1|TRBJ2-2|TRBD2
CASSDRGRISGELFF
TGTGCCAGCAGTGATCGCGGGAGAATTTCCGGGGAGCTGTTTTTT
>NA|TRBV7-2|TRBJ2-7|NA
CASSPTIYEQYF
TGTGCCAGCAGCCCTACCATCTACGAGCAGTACTTC
>NA|TRBV15|TRBJ2-1|TRBD2
CATSSLSGSLDEQFF
TGTGCCACCAGCAGCCTTAGCGGGAGTTTGGATGAGCAGTTCTTC
>NA|TRBV6-4|TRBJ1-2|NA
CASSDQTGGRYGYTF
TGTGCCAGCAGTGACCAGACGGGGGGCCGGTATGGCTACACCTTC
>NA|TRBV7-2|TRBJ1-2|NA
CASSLVGHHDYGYTF
TGTGCCAGCAGCTTAGTGGGACACCATGACTATGGCTACACCTTC
>once|TRBV7-2|TRBJ2-2|TRBD1
CASSLLTGDTGELFF
TGTGCCAGCAGCTTATTGACAGGGGACACCGGGGAGCTGTTTTTT
>NA|TRBV7-9|TRBJ2-1|TRBD1
CASSLTGQGYNEQFF
TGTGCCAGCAGCTTGACGGGACAGGGATACAATGAGCAGTTCTTC
>once|TRBV15|TRBJ2-3|NA
CATSRDYYTDTQYF
TGTGCCACCAGCAGAGATTATTACACAGATACGCAGTATTTT
>NA|TRBV4-3|TRBJ1-1|NA
CASSRVQGEAFF
TGCGCCAGCAGTCGGGTGCAGGGTGAAGCTTTCTTT
>NA|TRBV7-2|TRBJ2-3|TRBD2
CASSSLGAGGPTDTQYF
TGTGCCAGCAGCTCACTAGGGGCGGGAGGGCCCACAGATACGCAGTATTTT
>NA|TRBV28|TRBJ2-6|NA
CASSFPGANVLTF
TGTGCCAGCAGTTTCCCTGGGGCCAACGTCCTGACTTTC
>few|TRBV9|TRBJ1-2|NA
CASSVGVTGPGYTF
TGTGCCAGCAGCGTAGGAGTAACAGGCCCTGGCTACACCTTC
>NA|TRBV6-5|TRBJ1-6|NA
CASRTRSGSNSPLHF
TGTGCCAGCAGGACGAGGTCAGGATCAAATTCACCCCTCCACTTT
>NA|TRBV4-3|TRBJ2-2|TRBD2
CASSQDTPSGGASSGELFF
TGCGCCAGCAGCCAAGATACCCCTAGCGGGGGGGCATCGAGCGGGGAGCTGTTTTTT
>NA|TRBV18|TRBJ2-7|TRBD1
CASSPTGGNYEQYF
TGTGCCAGCTCACCAACAGGGGGTAACTACGAGCAGTACTTC
>NA|TRBV7-9|TRBJ1-6|TRBD1
CASSLDLGGQGSPLHF
TGTGCCAGCAGCTTAGACCTCGGGGGACAGGGCTCACCCCTCCACTTT
>NA|TRBV6-4|TRBJ2-1|TRBD1
CASSETGSSYNEQFF
TGTGCCAGCAGTGAGACAGGGAGCTCCTACAATGAGCAGTTCTTC
>NA|TRBV4-2|TRBJ1-4|NA
CASSRTANEKLFF
TGTGCCAGCAGCAGGACGGCTAATGAAAAACTGTTTTTT
>NA|TRBV28|TRBJ1-4|NA
CASRGTGTTNEKLFF
TGTGCCAGCAGGGGCACAGGGACTACTAATGAAAAACTGTTTTTT
>NA|TRBV7-9|TRBJ2-5|NA
CASSLGGVGETQYF
TGTGCCAGCAGCTTAGGAGGGGTCGGGGAGACCCAGTACTTC